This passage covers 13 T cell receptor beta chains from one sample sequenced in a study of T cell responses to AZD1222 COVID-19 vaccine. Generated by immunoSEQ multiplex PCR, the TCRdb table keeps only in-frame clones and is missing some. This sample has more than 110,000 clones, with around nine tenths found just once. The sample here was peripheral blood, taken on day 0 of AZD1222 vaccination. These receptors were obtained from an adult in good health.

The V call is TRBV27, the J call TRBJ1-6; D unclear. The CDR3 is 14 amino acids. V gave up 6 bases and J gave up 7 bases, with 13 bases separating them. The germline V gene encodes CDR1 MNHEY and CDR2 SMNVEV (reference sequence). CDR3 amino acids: CASSTRWVNSPLHF. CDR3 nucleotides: TGTGCCAGCAGCACCAGGTGGGTAAATTCACCCCTCCACTTT.

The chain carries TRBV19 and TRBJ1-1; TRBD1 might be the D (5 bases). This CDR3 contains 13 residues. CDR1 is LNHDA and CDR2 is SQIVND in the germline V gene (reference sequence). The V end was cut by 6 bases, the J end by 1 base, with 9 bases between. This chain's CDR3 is CASRTRANTEAFF. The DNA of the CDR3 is TGTGCCAGTAGAACCAGGGCGAACACTGAAGCTTTCTTT.

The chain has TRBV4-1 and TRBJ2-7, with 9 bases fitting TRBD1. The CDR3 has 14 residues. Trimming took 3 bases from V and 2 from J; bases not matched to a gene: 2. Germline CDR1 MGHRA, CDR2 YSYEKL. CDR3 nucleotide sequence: TGCGCCAGCAGCCAGGACAGGGGAACCTACGAGCAGTACTTC. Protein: CASSQDRGTYEQYF.

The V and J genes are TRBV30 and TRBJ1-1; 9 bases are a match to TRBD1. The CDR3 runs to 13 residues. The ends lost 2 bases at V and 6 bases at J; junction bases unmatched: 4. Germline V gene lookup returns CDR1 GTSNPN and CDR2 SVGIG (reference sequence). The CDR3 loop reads CAWSHRGRSEAFF. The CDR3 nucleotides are TGTGCCTGGAGTCACAGGGGGCGTTCTGAAGCTTTCTTT. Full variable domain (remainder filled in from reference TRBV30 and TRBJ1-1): SQTIHQWPATLVQPVGSPLSLECTVEGTSNPNLYWYRQAAGRGLQLLFYSVGIGQISSEVPQNLSASRPQDRQFILSSKKLLLSDSGFYLCAWSHRGRSEAFFGQGTRLTVV.

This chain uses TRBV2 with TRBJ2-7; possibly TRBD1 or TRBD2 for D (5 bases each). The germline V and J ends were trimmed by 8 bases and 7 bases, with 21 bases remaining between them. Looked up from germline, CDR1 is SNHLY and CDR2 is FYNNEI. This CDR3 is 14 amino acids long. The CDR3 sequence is CASQDGATVSEQYF. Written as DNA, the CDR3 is TGTGCCAGCCAAGACGGGGCGACCGTGAGTGAGCAGTACTTC.

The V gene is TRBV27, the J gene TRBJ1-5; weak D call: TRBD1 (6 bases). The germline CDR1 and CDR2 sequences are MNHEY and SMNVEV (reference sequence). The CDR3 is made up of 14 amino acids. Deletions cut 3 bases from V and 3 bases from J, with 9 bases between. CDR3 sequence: CASSFQGPNQPQHF. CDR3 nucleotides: TGTGCCAGCAGTTTCCAGGGGCCCAATCAGCCCCAGCATTTT.

This CDR3 is CASSSQGAVRKTEAFF. The CDR3, as DNA: TGTGCCAGTAGTTCCCAGGGGGCAGTCCGGAAGACTGAAGCTTTCTTT. V usage is TRBV19 and J usage is TRBJ1-1; 8 bases align to TRBD1. J was trimmed by 5 bases and V by 5 bases; bases with no gene match: 13. Germline V gene lookup returns CDR1 LNHDA and CDR2 SQIVND (reference sequence). The CDR3 consists of 16 residues.

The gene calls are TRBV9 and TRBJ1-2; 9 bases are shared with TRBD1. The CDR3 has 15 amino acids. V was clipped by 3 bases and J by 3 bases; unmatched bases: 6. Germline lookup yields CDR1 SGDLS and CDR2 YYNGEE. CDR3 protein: CASSARDREYYGYTF. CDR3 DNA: TGTGCCAGCAGCGCCAGGGACAGGGAGTACTATGGCTACACCTTC.

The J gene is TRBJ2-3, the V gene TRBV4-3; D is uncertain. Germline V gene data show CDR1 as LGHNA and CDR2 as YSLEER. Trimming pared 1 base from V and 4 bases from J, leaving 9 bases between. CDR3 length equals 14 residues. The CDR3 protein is CASSQGLGSDTQYF. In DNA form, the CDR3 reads TGCGCCAGCAGCCAAGGTCTAGGGTCAGATACGCAGTATTTT.

CDR3: CASSIDGPGLGYNEQFF. For the CDR3, the DNA is TGTGCCAGTAGTATTGACGGTCCAGGACTAGGTTACAATGAGCAGTTCTTC. The V gene is TRBV19, the J gene TRBJ2-1; 7 bases line up with TRBD2. The CDR3 runs to 17 residues. V shed 3 bases and J 4 bases; nucleotides not matched to a gene: 12. Germline CDR1 and CDR2: LNHDA and SQIVND (reference sequence).

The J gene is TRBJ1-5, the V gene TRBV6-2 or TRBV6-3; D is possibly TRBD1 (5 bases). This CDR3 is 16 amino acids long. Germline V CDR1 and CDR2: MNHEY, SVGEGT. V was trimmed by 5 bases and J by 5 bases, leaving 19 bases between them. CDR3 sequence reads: CASSGRVMLGDQPQHF. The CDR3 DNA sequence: TGTGCCAGCAGTGGGAGGGTAATGTTGGGGGATCAGCCCCAGCATTTT.

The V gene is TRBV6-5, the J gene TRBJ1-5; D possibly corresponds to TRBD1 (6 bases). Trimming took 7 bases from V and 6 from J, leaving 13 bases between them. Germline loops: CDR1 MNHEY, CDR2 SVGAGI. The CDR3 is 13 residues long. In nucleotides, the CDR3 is TGTGCCAGCACCCGGGGGCGCGGTCAGCCCCAGCATTTT. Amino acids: CASTRGRGQPQHF.

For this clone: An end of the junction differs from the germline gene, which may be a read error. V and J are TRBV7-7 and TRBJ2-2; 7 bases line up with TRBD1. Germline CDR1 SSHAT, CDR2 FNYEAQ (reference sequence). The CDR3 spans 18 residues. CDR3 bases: TGTGCTAGCAGCCCAAGGCGAGGGAGACAGGGACGCCCCGGGGAGCTGTTTTTT. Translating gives CASSPRRGRQGRPGELFF.